This T cell receptor beta chain is from a study of cytomegalovirus exposure and HLA in healthy donors. Findings and caveats of the study: Three chains tied to CMV proved CMV antigen-specific in vitro.

The CDR3 extends over 14 amino acids. Germline CDR1 and CDR2: SQVTM and ANQGSEA. J was trimmed by 3 bases and V by 7 bases; bases with no gene match: 8. Primers for the PCR totalled 60 Vbeta and 13 Jbeta. TCRdb's copy holds only in-frame clones and misses some; the assay was immunoSEQ multiplex PCR. This sample has about 180,000 clones, with roughly 80% found just once. Details on this clone: What it binds is not known.

The rearrangement links TRBV29-1 to TRBJ2-7; 11 bases align to TRBD1. The origin of this receptor is a boy aged 2 to 10 in good health and CMV-seronegative. The sample consisted of PBMCs. CDR3 nucleotides: TGCAGCGGCGTTGACGGGACAGGGGGCTACGAGCAGTACTTC. It translates to CSGVDGTGGYEQYF.